This T cell receptor (beta chain) was recorded in a study of CD4+ T cells in melanoma. Only a few counts were recorded for this clone. Its specificity is unknown. Libraries were prepared by immunoSEQ multiplex PCR; TCRdb keeps only in-frame clonotypes and omits some of them. The sample lists almost 15,000 clones, approximately 62% occurring once. Findings of the study overall: Diverse differentiation states were reported for melanoma neoantigen-specific CD4+ T cells.

The clonotype originates from a human donor with melanoma. Input material: cells from a culture (not recorded whether cultured in vitro).

CDR3 loop: CASSPQGSRTDTQYF. The CDR3, as DNA: TGTGCCAGCTCACCACAAGGTAGTAGGACAGATACGCAGTATTTT. The rearrangement links TRBV18 to TRBJ2-3, with D unresolved. Germline V CDR1 and CDR2: KGHSH, LQKENI. V lost 1 base to trimming and J lost 3 bases, with 11 bases between them. The CDR3 has 15 amino acids.